This TCR beta chain appears in the sequencing data of a study of immune cell composition in non-small cell lung cancer. Looking at the study overall: Most cases were lung adenocarcinoma or squamous cell carcinoma.

Normal lung was sampled as far from the tumour as possible, at least 3 cm. Comments on this clone: Its target is unknown.

Using immunoSEQ multiplex PCR, the repertoire was profiled, and TCRdb retains in-frame clones only, with some absent. The sample has several thousand clones, about 80% seen once. Study-level findings and limits: Tumour TCR-beta clonality showed no significant link to smoking pack-years. In adenocarcinoma, maximal tumour-associated clone frequency tracked TIL tumour reactivity.

The V segment lost 3 bases and the J segment 6 bases; nucleotides outside the gene matches: 6. Germline CDR1 SGDLS, CDR2 YYNGEE. The CDR3 extends over 14 amino acids. Input material: non-adjacent lung tissue. The clonotype was recovered from a human donor with non-small cell lung cancer. J is TRBJ2-3 and V is TRBV9; 8 bases are shared with TRBD1. DNA of the CDR3: TGTGCCAGCAGCGGGCGTCGGGACAGGGATACGCAGTATTTT. Residues: CASSGRRDRDTQYF.